This TCR beta chain is from a study of CD8+ T cells in alopecia areata. Looking at the study overall: Tofacitinib was taken orally by treated patients, and the dose was 5 to 10 mg twice daily. Whole-study results and caveats: Elevated clonality characterized lesional scalp relative to normal scalp, particularly in alopecia totalis/universalis.

Alopecia areata patients gave lesional scalp punch biopsies and peripheral blood samples. It was from PBMCs that CD4+ and CD8+ T cells were sorted. This CDR3 has 15 amino acids. Germline lookup yields CDR1 SGHTA and CDR2 FQGNSA. With V trimmed by 7 bases and J by 6 bases, 6 bases remained unmatched. cDNA prepared by RNA extraction and subsequent reverse transcription served as the template for sequencing. Measured with immunoSEQ multiplex PCR; TCRdb has only the in-frame clones, and not every one. The sample records about 180,000 clones, 50% to 70% being singletons. This clone has just a few counts. Its cognate antigen is unknown.

This receptor was obtained from a human donor with alopecia areata. This sample comprised CD4+ T cells sorted from blood, obtained at week 0. This chain connects TRBV7-2 to TRBJ2-1; TRBD2 matches 13 bases. In nucleotides, the CDR3 is TGTGCCAGCACCCCGGGACTAGCGGGGTCCAATGAGCAGTTCTTC. Amino acids: CASTPGLAGSNEQFF.